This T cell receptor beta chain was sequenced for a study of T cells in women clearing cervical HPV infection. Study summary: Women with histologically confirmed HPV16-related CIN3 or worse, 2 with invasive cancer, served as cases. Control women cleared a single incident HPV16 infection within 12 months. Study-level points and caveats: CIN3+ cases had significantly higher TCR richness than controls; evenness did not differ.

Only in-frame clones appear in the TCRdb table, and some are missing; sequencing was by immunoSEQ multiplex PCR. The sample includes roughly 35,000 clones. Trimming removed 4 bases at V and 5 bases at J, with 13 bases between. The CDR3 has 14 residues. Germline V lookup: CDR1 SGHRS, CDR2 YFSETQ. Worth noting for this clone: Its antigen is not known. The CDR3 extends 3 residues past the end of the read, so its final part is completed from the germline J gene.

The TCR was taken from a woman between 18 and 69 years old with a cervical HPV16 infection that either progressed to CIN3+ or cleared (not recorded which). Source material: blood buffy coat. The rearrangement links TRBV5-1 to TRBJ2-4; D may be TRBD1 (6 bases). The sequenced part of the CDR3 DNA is TGCGCCAGCAGCCTGGTGGGGGCGGAAAACATT. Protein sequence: CASSLVGAENI. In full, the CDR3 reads CASSLVGAENIQYF.